The following is a T cell receptor beta chain sequence with its context. The data were obtained in a study of cytomegalovirus exposure and HLA in healthy donors. The PCR employed 60 Vbeta primers together with 13 Jbeta primers. The table came from immunoSEQ multiplex PCR; TCRdb's copy has only in-frame clones and leaves some out. The sample carries 40,000 or so clones, over 90% recorded once. The V gene's germline CDR1 is SGHTA and CDR2 FQGNSA. The CDR3 consists of 16 residues. J gave up 3 bases and V 1 base, and 6 bases lay outside the gene matches. This receptor was taken from a woman younger than 35 in good health and CMV-seronegative. Source material: PBMCs. The chain employs TRBV7-2 and TRBJ2-7; 10 nucleotides match TRBD2. The CDR3 sequence: CASSLGPSGGLYEQYF. Written as DNA, the CDR3 is TGTGCCAGCAGCTTAGGACCTAGCGGGGGACTCTACGAGCAGTACTTC.